The count of the clone carrying this T cell receptor beta chain is one. Its specificity is not known. Clones were sequenced by immunoSEQ multiplex PCR, and TCRdb holds only the in-frame ones, with some missing. The sample holds about 80,000 clones; 94% are singletons and the top ten take about 10%. The data were obtained in a study of OX40 agonist ivuxolimab in advanced cancers. Overall study findings and caveats: More expanded clones were found, on average, in CD8+ than in CD4+ T cells.

Drawing of blood for sampling happened at baseline, at cycle 4 day 1, and at cycle 7 day 1. This CDR3 has 13 residues. V lost 2 bases, J lost 2 bases, and 8 bases lay in between. Looked up from germline, CDR1 is SGHKS and CDR2 is YYEKEE (reference sequence). The receptor's source is an adult with an advanced solid tumor such as melanoma, head and neck, liver or kidney cancer. The sample was CD4+ or CD8+ T cells sorted from blood, taken in a trial of the OX40 agonist ivuxolimab. The V and J genes are TRBV5-5 and TRBJ2-7; D uncertain. DNA for the CDR3: TGTGCCAGCAGCTTAGCCGTTACCTACGAGCAGTACTTC. Protein: CASSLAVTYEQYF. Looking up the rest from reference TRBV5-5 and TRBJ2-7 gives the full variable domain: DAGVTQSPTHLIKTRGQQVTLRCSPISGHKSVSWYQQVLGQGPQFIFQYYEKEERGRGNFPDRFSARQFPNYSSELNVNALLLGDSALYLCASSLAVTYEQYFGPGTRLTVT.